The rows below give T cell receptor beta chains drawn from one sample of a study of Tregs in tolerant kidney transplant recipients. Repertoires were generated with immunoSEQ multiplex PCR, while TCRdb's copy carries only in-frame clones and drops some. The table includes more than 75,000 clones, roughly 93% detected once. Sequencing used CD4+ T cells from blood, obtained before the transplant. These receptors were collected from a human donor who received a combined kidney and bone marrow transplant. Both conserved end residues are part of each CDR3. D genes are given only for firm matches. A clone size is listed for some rows: how often the clone was seen (once, few, many), or a class if it is expanded.

cdr3_length | d_call | j_call | clone_size | v_call | cdr3_nt | cdr3_aa
17 | TRBD2 | TRBJ2-7 | . | TRBV7-2 | TGTGCCAGCAGCTTAGTCTGGACTAGCGGGAGGGGTTACGAGCAGTACTTC | CASSLVWTSGRGYEQYF
17 | TRBD2 | TRBJ2-3 | . | TRBV4-1 | TGCGCCAGCAGCCAAGGGGCTAGCGGGAGCCCCACAGATACGCAGTATTTT | CASSQGASGSPTDTQYF
15 | . | TRBJ1-2 | . | TRBV6-5 | TGTGCCAGCAGATCCGATAGGGGCAGCTTCTATGGCTACACCTTC | CASRSDRGSFYGYTF
15 | TRBD1 | TRBJ2-7 | once | TRBV15 | TGTGCCACCAGCAGAGCCGGGACAGGGACTTACGAGCAGTACTTC | CATSRAGTGTYEQYF
16 | TRBD1 | TRBJ1-6 | . | TRBV23-1 | TGCGCCAGCAGTCAACTCCGGGACAGGATTAATTCACCCCTCCACTTT | CASSQLRDRINSPLHF
18 | TRBD2 | TRBJ2-1 | . | TRBV5-1 | TGCGCCAGCAGCTTGGCTCTTAGCGGGTATAGCTCCTACAATGAGCAGTTCTTC | CASSLALSGYSSYNEQFF
14 | TRBD2 | TRBJ2-1 | . | TRBV11-3 | TGTGCCAGCAGCTCTGCCCCGGGAGGGAATGAGCAGTTCTTC | CASSSAPGGNEQFF
15 | TRBD2 | TRBJ2-1 | . | TRBV7-3 | TGTGCCAGCAGCTTAGGCGGGGGCTCCTACAATGAGCAGTTCTTC | CASSLGGGSYNEQFF
17 | . | TRBJ2-2 | . | TRBV27 | TGTGCCAGCAGTCCTACCTACAGGGCCACAAACACCGGGGAGCTGTTTTTT | CASSPTYRATNTGELFF
13 | TRBD2 | TRBJ2-7 | few | TRBV10-3 | TGTGCCATCAGTGCCGGGACTAGCTACGAGCAGTACTTC | CAISAGTSYEQYF
15 | . | TRBJ2-2 | . | TRBV19 | TGTGCCAGTAGTCGGGACTGGTTAAACACCGGGGAGCTGTTTTTT | CASSRDWLNTGELFF
17 | TRBD2 | TRBJ2-3 | . | TRBV11-3 | TGTGCCAGCAGCTTAGCCCTGACTAGCGGGGGTTGGGATACGCAGTATTTT | CASSLALTSGGWDTQYF
14 | . | TRBJ2-7 | . | TRBV10-3 | TGTGCCATCAGTCCTAGCGTCTACCCCTACGAGCAGTACTTC | CAISPSVYPYEQYF
18 | . | TRBJ1-1 | . | TRBV27 | TGTGCCAGCAGTTCCCTTCGGGGGACCCCTTGGGGAAACACTGAAGCTTTCTTT | CASSSLRGTPWGNTEAFF
14 | . | TRBJ2-5 | . | TRBV5-3 | TGTGCCAGAAAGGGGGGGGCGGGATTGGAGACCCAGTACTTC | CARKGGAGLETQYF
15 | . | TRBJ1-2 | . | TRBV6-5 | TGTGCCAGCAGAGAGACGGGGCGGGGGCTCTATGGCTACACCTTC | CASRETGRGLYGYTF
16 | . | TRBJ1-1 | . | TRBV19 | TGTGCCAGTAGTATAGTTGGGGGACATGTATACACTGAAGCTTTCTTT | CASSIVGGHVYTEAFF
14 | . | TRBJ1-2 | . | TRBV5-1 | TGCGCCAGCAGCTTGGATGGACAGATGTATGGCTACACCTTC | CASSLDGQMYGYTF
14 | TRBD1 | TRBJ1-2 | . | TRBV4-3 | TGCGCCAGCAGCCAAGGGAGGACAGGGGATGGCTACACCTTC | CASSQGRTGDGYTF
13 | . | TRBJ2-7 | . | TRBV15 | TGTGCCACCAGCAGAGAAGCTACCTACGAGCAGTACTTC | CATSREATYEQYF
18 | TRBD2 | TRBJ2-2 | . | TRBV5-3 | TGTGCCAGAAGCCACTTAGCGGGAGGGCCTTACGGCACCGGGGAGCTGTTTTTT | CARSHLAGGPYGTGELFF
15 | TRBD2 | TRBJ2-7 | . | TRBV5-4 | TGTGCCAGCAGCCCTGCCGGGGGGGCGACCTACGAGCAGTACTTC | CASSPAGGATYEQYF
17 | TRBD2 | TRBJ2-3 | once | TRBV2 | TGTGCCAGCAGTGATCCCGGGACTAGCGGGGGCACAGATACGCAGTATTTT | CASSDPGTSGGTDTQYF
16 | TRBD1 | TRBJ1-5 | . | TRBV10-3 | TGTGCCATCAGTGTAGAAACAGGGGCCCACAATCAGCCCCAGCATTTT | CAISVETGAHNQPQHF
13 | TRBD1 | TRBJ1-1 | . | TRBV19 | TGTGCCAGCCGCGGACAGGGGAACACTGAAGCTTTCTTT | CASRGQGNTEAFF
16 | TRBD1 | TRBJ2-3 | once | TRBV11-2 | TGTGCCAGCAGCCTTCAGGGGGCCTTTGGTACAGATACGCAGTATTTT | CASSLQGAFGTDTQYF
15 | . | TRBJ2-3 | . | TRBV6-5 | TGTGCCAGCAGGCCGTTTTCGGGGGTGACAGATACGCAGTATTTT | CASRPFSGVTDTQYF
15 | . | TRBJ2-5 | . | TRBV30 | TGTGCCTGGAGTGGCAGCGCAGGGTCGCAAGAGACCCAGTACTTC | CAWSGSAGSQETQYF
14 | . | TRBJ1-1 | . | TRBV4-2 | TGTGCCAGCAGCCAAGATTTCTCTTTATCTGAAGCTTTCTTT | CASSQDFSLSEAFF
13 | . | TRBJ2-5 | . | TRBV5-1 | TGCGCCAGCAGCTTTAACAGGGAAGAGACCCAGTACTTC | CASSFNREETQYF
16 | . | TRBJ1-5 | . | TRBV7-2 | TGTGCCAGCAGCTTAGGAAGACAGGTGAGAGGTCAGCCCCAGCATTTT | CASSLGRQVRGQPQHF
13 | . | TRBJ2-2 | . | TRBV2 | TGTGCCAGCAGTGTCGAGGGCACCGGGGAGCTGTTTTTT | CASSVEGTGELFF
15 | TRBD1 | TRBJ1-4 | . | TRBV7-9 | TGTGCCAGCAGCTCTCAGGACAGGGGGATTGAAAAACTGTTTTTT | CASSSQDRGIEKLFF
15 | . | TRBJ2-1 | . | TRBV7-9 | TGTGCCAGCAGCCTCACCCAGACTAGTCTCCATGAGCAGTTCTTC | CASSLTQTSLHEQFF
13 | . | TRBJ1-4 | . | TRBV7-2 | TGTGCCAGCAGCTTAGCCCGGGATGAAAAACTGTTTTTT | CASSLARDEKLFF
14 | . | TRBJ1-5 | . | TRBV19 | TGTGCCAGTAGTGAATTAAGTTCATATGGTCTACAGCATTTT | CASSELSSYGLQHF
15 | . | TRBJ2-3 | . | TRBV12-5 | TGTGCTAGTGGTTTCTCGGGTTTCGGCACAGATACGCAGTATTTT | CASGFSGFGTDTQYF
18 | . | TRBJ1-6 | . | TRBV7-2 | TGTGCCAGCAGCCTCCCGAGTGGGGGGTCAGCCAAGGGTTCACCCCTCCACTTT | CASSLPSGGSAKGSPLHF
13 | . | TRBJ1-3 | few | TRBV2 | TGTGCGGGGCTTGGGGCCAGGGGAAACACCATATATTTT | CAGLGARGNTIYF
14 | . | TRBJ2-6 | . | TRBV9 | TGTGCCAGTACTACAGGCTCTGGGGCCAACGTCCTGACTTTC | CASTTGSGANVLTF
15 | . | TRBJ1-6 | . | TRBV7-2 | TGTGCCAGCAGCTTACGGGGGGTTCGGAATTCACCCCTCCACTTT | CASSLRGVRNSPLHF